The sequence of this T cell receptor beta chain was determined in a study of blood T cell repertoires in COVID-19. At the level of the study: The analysed material was cDNA or gDNA that came from T cells, B-cell-depleted T cells, or PBMCs.

Participant ages covered roughly 18 to 89 years across around 22 US areas. Cohort allocation depended upon clinical history that participants reported. CDR3 length equals 15 residues. CDR1 is SEHNR and CDR2 is FQNEAQ in the germline V gene (reference sequence). After removal of 0 bases from V and 3 bases from J, the junction contained 1 base not matched to a gene. As handled by the study authors: Reference gene primer amplification gave nucleated cell count estimates. TCRdb's copy holds only in-frame clones and misses some; the assay was immunoSEQ multiplex PCR. V and J calls and clone size are copied from that table; D and trimming were computed from the DNA. The data contain around 250,000 clones, approximately 82% of them singletons.

This TCR derives from a man in his forties who had recovered from COVID-19. The sample was PBMCs or T cells enriched from blood (not recorded which). V usage is TRBV7-9 and J usage is TRBJ2-2, with 7 bases fitting TRBD2. CDR3 DNA: TGTGCCAGCAGCTTAGCGGGAGGGGACACCGGGGAGCTGTTTTTT. Translated: CASSLAGGDTGELFF. The variable domain in full, completed from reference TRBV7-9 and TRBJ2-2, reads DTGVSQNPRHKITKRGQNVTFRCDPISEHNRLYWYRQTLGQGPEFLTYFQNEAQLEKSRLLSDRFSAERPKGSFSTLEIQRTEQGDSAMYLCASSLAGGDTGELFFGEGSRLTVL.